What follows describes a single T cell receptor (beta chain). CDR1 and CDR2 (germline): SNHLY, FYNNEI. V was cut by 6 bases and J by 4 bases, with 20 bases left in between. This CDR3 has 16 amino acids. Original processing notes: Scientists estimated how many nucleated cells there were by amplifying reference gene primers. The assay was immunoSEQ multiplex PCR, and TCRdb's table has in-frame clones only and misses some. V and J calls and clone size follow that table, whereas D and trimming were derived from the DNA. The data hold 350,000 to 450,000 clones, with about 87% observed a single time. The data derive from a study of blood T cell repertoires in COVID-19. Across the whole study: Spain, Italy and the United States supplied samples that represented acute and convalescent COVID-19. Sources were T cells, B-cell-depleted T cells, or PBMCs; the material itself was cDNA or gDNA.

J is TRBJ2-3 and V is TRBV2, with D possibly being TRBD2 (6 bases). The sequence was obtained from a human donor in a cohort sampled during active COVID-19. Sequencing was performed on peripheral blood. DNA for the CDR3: TGTGCCAGCAGCGAATTCCTCGGGGGAGGAGCAGATACGCAGTATTTT. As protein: CASSEFLGGGADTQYF.